Listed below are T cell receptor beta chains from one sample, sequenced in a study of blood T cell repertoires in COVID-19. Clones were read by immunoSEQ multiplex PCR, and TCRdb kept only the in-frame ones, dropping some. The sample has about 95,000 clones, 81% seen once. The specimen sequenced was peripheral blood. Every receptor here comes from a man older than 75 with active or convalescent COVID-19. Both conserved end residues are part of each CDR3. The D gene is left open where the match is weak. The listing skips clone size in some rows; elsewhere it reads once, few, many or a size class.

d_call | clone_size | j_call | v_call | cdr3_nt | cdr3_aa
. | . | TRBJ1-2 | TRBV2 | TGTGCCAGCACTACAGAACCCTATGGCTACACCTTC | CASTTEPYGYTF
. | few | TRBJ2-7 | TRBV12-3/TRBV12-4 | TGTGCCAGCAGCTTTACAGGGTCCTACGAGCAGTACTTC | CASSFTGSYEQYF
. | . | TRBJ2-7 | TRBV7-8 | TGTGCCAGCAGCTTAGCGGGGAGGTATGACGAGCAGTACTTC | CASSLAGRYDEQYF
TRBD2 | . | TRBJ2-3 | TRBV19 | TGTGCCAGTAGTATAGATCGGCTAGCGGGGGCAGATACGCAGTATTTT | CASSIDRLAGADTQYF
. | . | TRBJ1-2 | TRBV19 | TGTGCCAGTGGGCGGTCAATTGGGGCGCGAGACTATGGCTACACCTTC | CASGRSIGARDYGYTF
TRBD1 | . | TRBJ1-5 | TRBV19 | TGTGCCAGTAGTATACCCAGGGGGGCCAATCAGCCCCAGCATTTT | CASSIPRGANQPQHF
TRBD1 | . | TRBJ2-3 | TRBV5-4 | TGTGCCAGCAGCTTGCTGACAGGGTCAGATACGCAGTATTTT | CASSLLTGSDTQYF
TRBD1 | . | TRBJ1-3 | TRBV13 | TGTGCCAGCAGCCGCACAGGGGTAGGAAACACCATATATTTT | CASSRTGVGNTIYF
TRBD2 | once | TRBJ2-4 | TRBV30 | TGTGCCTGGAGTGCCGTGCGCGGGGGGCGGGGGAACATTCAGTACTTC | CAWSAVRGGRGNIQYF
. | few | TRBJ1-3 | TRBV6-4 | TGTGCCAGCAGCCATCCAGGGCAGGCTGGAAACACCATATATTTT | CASSHPGQAGNTIYF
TRBD2 | . | TRBJ2-3 | TRBV5-1 | TGCGCCAGCAGCTTGGCTGCTAGCGGTTATCCAGATACGCAGTATTTT | CASSLAASGYPDTQYF
TRBD2 | . | TRBJ2-1 | TRBV11-2 | TGTGCCAGCAGCTCCTATCACCCTCTAGCGGCGGGGGGGGACCATGAGCAGTTCTTC | CASSSYHPLAAGGDHEQFF
TRBD1 | . | TRBJ1-2 | TRBV15 | TGTGCCACCAGCAGGGACAGGCCTATGAGTGACACCTTC | CATSRDRPMSDTF
. | . | TRBJ2-2 | TRBV5-8 | TGTGCCAGCAGCTCGGCGATCGAGGACACCGGGGAGCTGTTTTTT | CASSSAIEDTGELFF
. | . | TRBJ1-6 | TRBV4-1 | TGCGCCAGCAGTCGACAAGGCTCCTATAATTCACCCCTCCACTTT | CASSRQGSYNSPLHF
. | . | TRBJ1-3 | TRBV5-1 | TGCGCCAGCAGCTTAGACAGTCTGTCCTTCGACTCTGGAAACACCATATATTTT | CASSLDSLSFDSGNTIYF